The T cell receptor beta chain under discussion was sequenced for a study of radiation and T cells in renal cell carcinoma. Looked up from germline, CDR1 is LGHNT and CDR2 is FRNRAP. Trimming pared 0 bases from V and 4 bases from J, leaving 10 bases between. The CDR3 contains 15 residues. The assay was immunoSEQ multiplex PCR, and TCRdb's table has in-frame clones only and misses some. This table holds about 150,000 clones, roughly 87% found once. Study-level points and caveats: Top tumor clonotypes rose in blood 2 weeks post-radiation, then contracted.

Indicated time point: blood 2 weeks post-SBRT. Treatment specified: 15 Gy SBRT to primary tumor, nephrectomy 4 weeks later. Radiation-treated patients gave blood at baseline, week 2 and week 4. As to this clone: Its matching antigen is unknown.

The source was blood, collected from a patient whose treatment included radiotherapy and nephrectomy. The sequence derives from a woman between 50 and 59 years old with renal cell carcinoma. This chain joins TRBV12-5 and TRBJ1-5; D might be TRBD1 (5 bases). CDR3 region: CASGLVRGVNQPQHF. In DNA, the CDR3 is TGTGCTAGTGGTTTGGTACGGGGGGTTAATCAGCCCCAGCATTTT. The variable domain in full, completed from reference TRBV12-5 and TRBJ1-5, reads DARVTQTPRHKVTEMGQEVTMRCQPILGHNTVFWYRQTMMQGLELLAYFRNRAPLDDSGMPKDRFSAEMPDATLATLKIQPSEPRDSAVYFCASGLVRGVNQPQHFGDGTRLSIL.